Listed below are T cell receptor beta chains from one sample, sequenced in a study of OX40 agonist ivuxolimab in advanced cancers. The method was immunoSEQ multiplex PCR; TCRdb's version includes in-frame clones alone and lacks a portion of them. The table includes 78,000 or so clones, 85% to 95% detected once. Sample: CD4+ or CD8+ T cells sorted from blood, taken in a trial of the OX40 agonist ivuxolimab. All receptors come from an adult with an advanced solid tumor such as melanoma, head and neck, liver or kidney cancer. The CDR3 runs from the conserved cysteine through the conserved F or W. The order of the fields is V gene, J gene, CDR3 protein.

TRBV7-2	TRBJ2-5	CASSLARSSGGQETQYF
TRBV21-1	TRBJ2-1	CASSNGSGGYNEQFF
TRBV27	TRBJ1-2	CASSPTPPGQLRDAQDGYTF
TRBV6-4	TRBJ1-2	CASSLTANYGYTF
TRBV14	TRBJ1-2	CASSPDRAYYGYTF
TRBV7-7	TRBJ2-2	CASTTDRSTGELFF
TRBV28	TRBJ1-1	CASSSPDRGNTEAFF
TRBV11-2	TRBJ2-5	CASSRITRGETQYF
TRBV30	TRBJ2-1	CAWMVAVYNEQFF
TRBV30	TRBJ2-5	CAWGLRLRQTQYF
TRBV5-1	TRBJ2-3	CASSAGLAGGLTDTQYF